The TCR beta chain described here comes from a study of shared clonotypes between healthy human individuals (dated by TCRdb to about 2020). Study-level background: Two women and a few men aged 18 to 49 years were included in the cohort. Libraries were prepared and TCR repertoires were sequenced by different laboratories using diverse techniques, in order to increase sequencing depth and limit assay-specific biases. Blood TCR repertoires of roughly five healthy adults were deeply sequenced to estimate repertoire size and the extent of clonotype sharing between individuals. Leukapheresis yielded between about 0.94 and 9.5 billion PBMCs per donor. For each donor, three plates each were used for CD4 naive and CD4 memory, two plates were used for CD8 naive, and one plate was used for CD8 memory. Study-level results and caveats: The genetic and exposure-history diversity represented was limited by the small number of donors. Across four donors, around 5% of naive CD4, approximately 4% of naive CD8, under 2.5% of memory CD4, and 0.4% of memory CD8 clonotypes were shared. Sampling was limited to blood, and TCR repertoires in tissue likely differ from TCR repertoires in blood. Higher generation probabilities were observed for clonotypes shared by all four sorted-subset donors than for non-shared clonotypes. Based on pairwise subsampling, the degree of clonotype sharing among donors was expected to be affected by sequencing depth. Rarefaction of sorted-subset datasets indicated incomplete sequencing despite the large sequencing depth. Naive subsets generally had larger estimated clonotype richness than memory subsets did.

Per the germline V gene, SNHLY is the CDR1 and FYNNEI is the CDR2. Inclusive of the bounding cysteine and phenylalanine, the CDR3 is 15 residues long. Just the 45-base CDR3 DNA is kept, in frame starting at base 1. From V the trimming removes 5 bases and from J it removes 1 base, while the gene matches leave 3 bases of the junction unaccounted for. Of note for this clone: Its antigen is currently not known. Per-nucleotide qualities are absent, and no much larger clonotype sits a single base away. The identical CDR3 is also encoded by other nucleotide sequences in the sample.

Healthy HIV-negative adults with no recently reported acute infections or vaccinations were included as donors. Every donor was a Caucasian adult residing in Nashville, Tennessee, USA. CD4+ T cells were enriched by magnetic negative selection, after which naive cells were positively selected on CD45RA and the negative fraction was taken as the memory subset. Blood was obtained by leukapheresis, after which PBMCs were separated by Ficoll-Histopaque density gradient centrifugation and cryopreserved in liquid nitrogen vapor phase. Analytical flow cytometry was used to check the purity and quantity of each magnetically sorted T cell population. Each sorted fraction had its genomic DNA isolated and then quantified by UV absorbance on a Nanodrop 2000c. Using the deep immunoSEQ assay, TCR CDR3 regions were amplified from genomic DNA by multiplex PCR. Extracted genomic DNA from each cell subset was spread evenly across all wells of several immunoSEQ 96-well plates, with each plate serving as a replicate. Each replicate PCR for sorted subsets received around 200 ng genomic DNA, equal to roughly 30,000 T cell genomes. Purified libraries were quantified with a Qubit 3.0 fluorometer, sized on a Bioanalyzer 2100, and re-quantified with the KAPA Library Quantification kit. Every immunoSEQ 96-well plate was sequenced on a dedicated single-read 150-cycle Illumina NextSeq 550 flow cell. The original methods were these. Because the immunoSEQ output held only junctional sequences and lacked quality scores, the filtering could not match the filtering applied to full-length reads. Sequences were annotated with PyIR, a Python wrapper for IgBLAST v1.9, and V/J genes and CDR3 were assigned using IMGT germline references. Any read was removed if the V/J assignment was weak (E-value above 1e-6), the CDR3 was missing, or the read contained stop codons, out-of-frame junctions, or ambiguous translated residues. V3J clonotypes were defined as sequences sharing the same inferred V gene, J gene, and CDR3 amino acid sequence. Percentage overlap between repertoires was computed as shared unique clonotypes divided by the size of the smaller repertoire. Repertoire richness was assessed with RTK rarefaction, the Chao1 estimator, and Recon v2.1 estimates of unobserved clonotypes. Generation probabilities were computed with OLGA for all TCRbeta clonotypes obtained by the gDNA method from several donors. TCRdb's version of the immuneACCESS table is confined to in-frame rearrangements and falls short of the full clone set. An unresolved V gene accounts for under half of the shortfall where checked; the remainder is of unknown origin. Clone size and V and J calls were adopted from that table, with D and trimming inferred from the DNA. The sample includes over a million clones, with approximately 80% observed a single time. The ten largest make up roughly 0.62% of the sample.

This receptor was identified in a man between 18 and 35 years old in good health. Some clones in this sample may be carry-over from other donors' samples. The chain was built from TRBV2 and TRBJ2-1, with 9 bases in between that match TRBD2. The source material was memory CD4+ T cells from PBMCs. This sample's cell subset or site label indicates: CD45RA-negative fraction. The nucleotide sequence reads TGTGCCAGCAGTCCCAGCGGGGGGTCCTACAATGAGCAGTTCTTC. The resulting protein is CASSPSGGSYNEQFF.